These T cell receptor beta chains were read from a single sample in a study of cytomegalovirus exposure and HLA in healthy donors. Measured with immunoSEQ multiplex PCR; TCRdb has only the in-frame clones, and not every one. Among approximately 100,000 clones listed, approximately 80% were seen once. The sequencing input was PBMCs. The receptors shown here come from a woman aged 40 to 55 in good health and CMV-seronegative. The CDR3 runs from the conserved cysteine through the conserved F or W. Only part of the rows carry a size: once, few, many, or a class if the clone is expanded.

clone size	V gene	J gene	CDR3 protein
-	TRBV5-1	TRBJ2-3	CASSPGLTSARITSTDTQYF
few	TRBV4-3	TRBJ2-7	CASSQERDRGYEQYF
-	TRBV6-5	TRBJ2-1	CASSPREFF
-	TRBV4-3	TRBJ2-2	CASSQVGGTGELFF
-	TRBV4-3	TRBJ1-3	CASSQDSSFSGNTIYF
-	TRBV27	TRBJ1-5	CASALRGQGMSNQPQHF
-	TRBV7-4	-	CASSFAGPDEQYF
few	TRBV4-3	TRBJ1-2	CASSHRYYGYTF
-	TRBV7-9	TRBJ2-3	CASSLALMWGLSTDTQYF
once	TRBV27	TRBJ1-2	CASSRTGRNYGYTF
-	TRBV28	TRBJ2-7	CASSLVGTGSYEQYF
-	TRBV29-1	TRBJ2-1	CSVEVQAYNEQFF
-	TRBV27	TRBJ1-2	CASSFAGLYGYTF
-	TRBV9	TRBJ2-3	CASSVGQGPQYF
-	TRBV7-9	TRBJ1-5	CASSGPGTERNQPQHF
-	TRBV7-9	TRBJ2-1	CASSRGSRSYNEQFF
-	TRBV5-1	TRBJ2-1	CASSFDDTGREQFF
-	TRBV7-2	TRBJ1-4	CASSTYTGSPEKLFF
-	TRBV7-6	TRBJ2-3	CASSATSGPRADTQYF
-	TRBV2	TRBJ2-7	CASSAVNSGEQYF
once	TRBV7-8	TRBJ2-7	CASSPRDRGGDF
-	TRBV28	TRBJ1-2	CASSFQGAPASSGYTF
-	TRBV30	TRBJ2-7	CAWTVGRGEQYF
-	TRBV4-3	TRBJ1-5	CASSQGLSGVVGNQPQHF
-	TRBV5-8	TRBJ1-1	CASKNEGEMNTEAFF
-	TRBV14	TRBJ2-1	CASSQDGGIYNEQFF
-	TRBV29-1	TRBJ2-1	CSVGGAGQGSYNEQFF
few	TRBV28	TRBJ2-1	CASNTPPSNEQFF
-	TRBV18	TRBJ2-7	CASSSSGGGYEQYF
once	TRBV7-9	TRBJ1-5	CASSPTGQGRNQPQHF
-	TRBV7-9	TRBJ2-5	CASSSLSSGSFLETQYF
-	TRBV14	TRBJ2-5	CASSHLGLGQETQYF
-	TRBV4-1	TRBJ1-2	CASSPVTQGHYGYTF
-	TRBV5-6	TRBJ1-6	CASSLETGRSPLHF
-	TRBV25-1	TRBJ1-2	CASSEWGRQGVGYTF
-	TRBV6-5	TRBJ2-3	CASSTGLDTQYF
-	TRBV5-1	TRBJ2-2	CASSGNVQGTGELFF
-	TRBV5-4	TRBJ2-5	CASSPDYGQGARETQYF
-	TRBV28	TRBJ2-7	CASRVSGRTTYEQYF
-	TRBV9	TRBJ2-5	CASSRLAGKIQETQYF
-	TRBV15	TRBJ2-7	CATSRDTAGSYEQYF
-	TRBV29-1	TRBJ2-3	CSVATTDTQYF
once	TRBV18	TRBJ2-1	CASSPKADEQFF
-	TRBV7-6	TRBJ2-2	CASSEPGNTGELFF
-	TRBV10-3	TRBJ2-1	CAIRVEGDNEQFF
once	TRBV7-9	TRBJ2-7	CASIKAPGLTYEQYF